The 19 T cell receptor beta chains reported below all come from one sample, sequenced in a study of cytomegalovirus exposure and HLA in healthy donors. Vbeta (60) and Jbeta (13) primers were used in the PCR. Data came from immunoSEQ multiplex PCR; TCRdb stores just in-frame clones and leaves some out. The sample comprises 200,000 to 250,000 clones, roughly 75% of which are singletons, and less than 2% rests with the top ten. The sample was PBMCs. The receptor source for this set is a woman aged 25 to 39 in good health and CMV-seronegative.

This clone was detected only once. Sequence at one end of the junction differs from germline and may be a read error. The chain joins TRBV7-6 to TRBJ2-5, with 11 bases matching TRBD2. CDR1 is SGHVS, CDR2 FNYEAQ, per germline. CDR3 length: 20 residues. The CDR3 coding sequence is TGTGCCAGCAGCCTAATCCCGGGACTAGCGGAGTCAACGCCACAAGAGGCCCAGTACTTC. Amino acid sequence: CASSLIPGLAESTPQEAQYF.

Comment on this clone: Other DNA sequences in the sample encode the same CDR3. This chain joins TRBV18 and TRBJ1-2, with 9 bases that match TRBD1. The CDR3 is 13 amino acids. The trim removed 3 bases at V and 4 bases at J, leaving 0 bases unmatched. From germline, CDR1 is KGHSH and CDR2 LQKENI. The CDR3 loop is CASSPTGGYGYTF. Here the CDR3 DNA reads TGTGCCAGCTCACCGACAGGGGGCTATGGCTACACCTTC.

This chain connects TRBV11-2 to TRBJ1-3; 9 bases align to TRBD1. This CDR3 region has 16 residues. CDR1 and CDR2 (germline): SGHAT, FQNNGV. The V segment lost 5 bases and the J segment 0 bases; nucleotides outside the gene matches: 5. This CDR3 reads CASSLDRGSSGNTIYF. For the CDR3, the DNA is TGTGCCAGCAGCCTGGACAGGGGAAGCTCTGGAAACACCATATATTTT.

The CDR3 coding sequence is TGTGCCAGCAGCTTAAGTGACAATAACTATGGCTACACCTTC. This translates into CASSLSDNNYGYTF. V is TRBV5-6 and J is TRBJ1-2; no clear D gene. The CDR3 is 14 amino acids. Germline assignment: CDR1 SGHDT and CDR2 YYEEEE. Trimming took off 2 bases at V and 1 base at J, with 9 bases between the two ends.

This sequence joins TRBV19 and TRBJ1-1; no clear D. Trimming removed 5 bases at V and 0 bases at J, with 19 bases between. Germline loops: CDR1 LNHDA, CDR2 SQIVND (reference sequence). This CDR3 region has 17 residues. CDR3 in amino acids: CASSPNLRAGLNTEAFF. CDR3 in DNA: TGTGCCAGTAGTCCCAACCTGAGGGCAGGCCTGAACACTGAAGCTTTCTTT.

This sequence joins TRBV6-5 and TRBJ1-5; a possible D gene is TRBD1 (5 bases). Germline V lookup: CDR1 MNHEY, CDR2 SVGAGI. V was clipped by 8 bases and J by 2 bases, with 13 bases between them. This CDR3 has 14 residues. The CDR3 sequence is CASAPPGGNQPQHF. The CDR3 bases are TGTGCCAGCGCTCCACCGGGGGGCAATCAGCCCCAGCATTTT.

In nucleotides, the CDR3 is TGTGCCAGCAGCTTACTTTTGAATCAGCCCCAGCATTTT. Protein: CASSLLLNQPQHF. V usage is TRBV7-8 and J usage is TRBJ1-5, with D uncertain. CDR1 and CDR2 (germline): SGHVS, FQNEAQ. Trimming took off 2 bases at V and 4 bases at J, with 6 bases between the two ends. The CDR3 loop spans 13 amino acids.

The CDR3 region has the DNA TGTGCCAGCAGCCGGACAGCTGAAGCTTTCTTT. The encoded protein is CASSRTAEAFF. This chain uses TRBV7-9 with TRBJ1-1; possibly TRBD1 for D (6 bases). From germline, CDR1 is SEHNR and CDR2 FQNEAQ (reference sequence). The CDR3 totals 11 residues. V was pared by 5 bases and J by 6 bases, with 7 bases between.

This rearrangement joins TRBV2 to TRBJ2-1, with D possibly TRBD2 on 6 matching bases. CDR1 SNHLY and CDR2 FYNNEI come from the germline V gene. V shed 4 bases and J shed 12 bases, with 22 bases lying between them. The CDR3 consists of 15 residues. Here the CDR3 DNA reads TGTGCCAGCAGTGCCGAGATAGGAGCGGGCTATGGGCAGTTCTTC. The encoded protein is CASSAEIGAGYGQFF.

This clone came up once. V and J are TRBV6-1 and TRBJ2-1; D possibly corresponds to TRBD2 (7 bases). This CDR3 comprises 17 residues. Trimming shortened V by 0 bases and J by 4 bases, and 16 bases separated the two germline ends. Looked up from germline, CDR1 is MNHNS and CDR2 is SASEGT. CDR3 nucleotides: TGTGCCAGCAGTGAAGCGCTTCGGGGGGCGATATACAATGAGCAGTTCTTC. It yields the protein CASSEALRGAIYNEQFF.

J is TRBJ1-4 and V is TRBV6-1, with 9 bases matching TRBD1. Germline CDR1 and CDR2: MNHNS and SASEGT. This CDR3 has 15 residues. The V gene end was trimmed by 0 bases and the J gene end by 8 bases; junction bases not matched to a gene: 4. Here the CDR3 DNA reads TGTGCCAGCAGTGAAGCCGGGACAGGGAAGGAAAAACTGTTTTTT. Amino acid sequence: CASSEAGTGKEKLFF.

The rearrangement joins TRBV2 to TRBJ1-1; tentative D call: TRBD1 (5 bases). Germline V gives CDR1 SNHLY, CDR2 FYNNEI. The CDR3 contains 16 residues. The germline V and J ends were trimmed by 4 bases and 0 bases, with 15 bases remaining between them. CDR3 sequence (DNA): TGTGCCAGCAGTGTCAAGGGGTCGGAGATGAACACTGAAGCTTTCTTT. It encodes CASSVKGSEMNTEAFF.

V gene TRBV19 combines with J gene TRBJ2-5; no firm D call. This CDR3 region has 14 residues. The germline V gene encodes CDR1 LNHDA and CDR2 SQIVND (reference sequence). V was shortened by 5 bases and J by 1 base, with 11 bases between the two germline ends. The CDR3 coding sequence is TGTGCCAGTAGTCAAGTCTCTACCCAAGAGACCCAGTACTTC. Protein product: CASSQVSTQETQYF.

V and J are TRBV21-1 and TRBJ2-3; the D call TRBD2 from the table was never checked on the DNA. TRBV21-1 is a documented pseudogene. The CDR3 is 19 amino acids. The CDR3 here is CASSKESSGRADREDTQYF. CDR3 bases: TGTGCCAGCAGCAAAGAGAGTAGCGGGAGGGCCGATAGGGAAGATACGCAGTATTTT.

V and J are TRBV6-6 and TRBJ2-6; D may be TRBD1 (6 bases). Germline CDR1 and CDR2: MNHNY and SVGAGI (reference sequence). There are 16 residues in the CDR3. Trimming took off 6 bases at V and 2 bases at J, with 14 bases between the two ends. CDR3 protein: CASSLYRAAGANVLTF. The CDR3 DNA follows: TGTGCCAGCAGCCTATACAGGGCTGCTGGGGCCAACGTCCTGACTTTC.

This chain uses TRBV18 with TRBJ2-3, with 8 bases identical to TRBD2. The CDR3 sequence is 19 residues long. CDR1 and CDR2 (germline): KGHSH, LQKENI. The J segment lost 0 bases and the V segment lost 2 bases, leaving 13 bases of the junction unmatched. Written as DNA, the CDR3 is TGTGCCAGCTCACCAAAAGGGGCGAGCGGGGGCCCTAGCACAGATACGCAGTATTTT. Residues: CASSPKGASGGPSTDTQYF. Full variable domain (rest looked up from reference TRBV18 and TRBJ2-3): NAGVMQNPRHLVRRRGQEARLRCSPMKGHSHVYWYRQLPEEGLKFMVYLQKENIIDESGMPKERFSAEFPKEGPSILRIQQVVRGDSAAYFCASSPKGASGGPSTDTQYFGPGTRLTVL.

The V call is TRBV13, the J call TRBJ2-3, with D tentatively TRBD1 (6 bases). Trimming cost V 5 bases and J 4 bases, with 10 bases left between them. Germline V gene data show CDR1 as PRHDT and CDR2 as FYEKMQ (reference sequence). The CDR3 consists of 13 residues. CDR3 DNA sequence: TGTGCCAGCAGCCCTACAGGGTCAGATACGCAGTATTTT. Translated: CASSPTGSDTQYF.

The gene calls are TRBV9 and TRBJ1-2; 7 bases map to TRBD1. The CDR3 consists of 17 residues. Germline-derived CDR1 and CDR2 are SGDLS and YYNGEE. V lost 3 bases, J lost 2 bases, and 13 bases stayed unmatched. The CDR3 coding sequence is TGTGCCAGCAGCGCGACGACAGGGCCAGCTCTCAACTATGGCTACACCTTC. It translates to CASSATTGPALNYGYTF.

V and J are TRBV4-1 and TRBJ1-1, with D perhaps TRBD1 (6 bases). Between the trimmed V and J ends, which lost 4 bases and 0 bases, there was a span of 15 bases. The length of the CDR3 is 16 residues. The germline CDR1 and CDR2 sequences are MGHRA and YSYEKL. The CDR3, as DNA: TGCGCCAGCAGCCCCCGACCGGGACAATTGAACACTGAAGCTTTCTTT. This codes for CASSPRPGQLNTEAFF.